The 30 T cell receptor beta chains given below trace back to one sample, sequenced in a study of cytomegalovirus exposure and HLA in healthy donors. Researchers ran the PCR with 60 Vbeta and 13 Jbeta primers. The data were produced by immunoSEQ multiplex PCR, yet TCRdb's version contains in-frame clones alone and is incomplete. The sample has 100,000 to 150,000 clones; 82% are singletons. The sample taken for sequencing was PBMCs. These receptors were obtained from a woman aged 45-60 years in good health and CMV-seropositive.

This chain connects TRBV28 to TRBJ2-5; 10 positions agree with TRBD2. J lost 2 bases, V lost 6 bases, and 6 bases had no gene match. Germline-derived CDR1 and CDR2 are MDHEN and SYDVKM. CDR3 length: 15 amino acids. CDR3 nucleotides: TGTGCCAGCAGCCGCCCACTAGCGGGGCAAGAGACCCAGTACTTC. Translating it yields CASSRPLAGQETQYF.

This sequence joins TRBV2 and TRBJ1-4; D remains unclear. CDR3 length: 15 residues. The V end lost 6 bases, the J end lost 7 bases, and 18 bases lay between the germline ends. The germline V gene has CDR1 SNHLY and CDR2 FYNNEI. CDR3 bases: TGTGCCAGCAGCCGGTCTTGGCCGACGGGTGAAAAACTGTTTTTT. Protein: CASSRSWPTGEKLFF.

The rearrangement links TRBV5-1 to TRBJ2-3, with 13 bases aligning to TRBD2. This CDR3 comprises 15 residues. Losses at the gene ends were 2 bases for V and 5 bases for J; bases not matched to a gene: 2. Germline V CDR1 and CDR2: SGHRS, YFSETQ. The CDR3 here is CASSFGLAGEDTQYF. CDR3 coding DNA: TGCGCCAGCAGCTTCGGACTAGCGGGAGAAGATACGCAGTATTTT.

J is TRBJ1-1 and V is TRBV7-2; D unresolved. Trimming left V 3 bases short and J 0 bases short, with 5 bases between. Germline V gene sequence: CDR1 SGHTA, CDR2 FQGNSA. CDR3 length equals 13 residues. The CDR3 sequence is CASSLEVNTEAFF. The CDR3 nucleotides are TGTGCCAGCAGCTTGGAGGTGAACACTGAAGCTTTCTTT.

The gene calls are TRBV5-6 and TRBJ2-1, with 7 bases lining up with TRBD1. The CDR3 has 15 amino acids. Germline V CDR1 and CDR2: SGHDT, YYEEEE. The trim removed 6 bases at V and 3 bases at J, leaving 9 bases unmatched. CDR3 nucleotides: TGTGCCAGCACCCCGACAGGGCCCCTCTACAATGAGCAGTTCTTC. It encodes CASTPTGPLYNEQFF.

V usage is TRBV6-1 and J usage is TRBJ2-7; TRBD1 is a possible D gene (5 bases). Germline V lookup: CDR1 MNHNS, CDR2 SASEGT. V lost 6 bases and J lost 4, with 10 bases in between. This CDR3 is 12 amino acids long. The CDR3: CASRPTVYEQYF. The CDR3 DNA follows: TGTGCCAGCAGACCGACAGTTTACGAGCAGTACTTC.

The chain carries TRBV7-3 and TRBJ1-6; D not certain. Germline-derived CDR1 and CDR2 are SGHTA and FQGTGA. The CDR3 runs to 16 residues. With 2 bases removed from V and 0 bases from J, the gap between germline ends came to 8 bases. The CDR3 sequence: CASSLGPSSYNSPLHF. CDR3 coding DNA: TGTGCCAGCAGCTTAGGGCCCAGCTCCTATAATTCACCCCTCCACTTT.

Comments on this clone: The sample has other DNA sequences that encode this CDR3 too. This chain connects TRBV7-2 to TRBJ2-7, with D perhaps matching TRBD2 (6 bases). Trimming pared 1 base from V and 2 bases from J, leaving 6 bases between. The CDR3 extends over 13 amino acids. From germline, CDR1 is SGHTA and CDR2 FQGNSA. The CDR3 region is CASSLGLAYEQYF. The CDR3, as DNA: TGTGCCAGCAGCTTAGGACTAGCCTACGAGCAGTACTTC.

This clone was seen once. The V gene is TRBV7-9, the J gene TRBJ2-7, with TRBD2 matching 7 bases. There are 13 residues in the CDR3. V trimming: 7 bases; J trimming: 5 bases; junction bases outside the gene matches: 8. Germline V gene sequence: CDR1 SEHNR, CDR2 FQNEAQ (reference sequence). CDR3 in amino acids: CASIGGGRDEQYF. In DNA, the CDR3 is TGTGCCAGCATCGGGGGAGGGAGGGACGAGCAGTACTTC.

The sample holds a few counts of this clone. The chain employs TRBV18 and TRBJ2-3, with D maybe TRBD2 (5 bases). V was trimmed by 2 bases and J by 4 bases, leaving 13 bases between them. Germline V gives CDR1 KGHSH, CDR2 LQKENI. The CDR3 runs 15 residues. CDR3 region: CASSPILRGPDTQYF. The CDR3 nucleotides read TGTGCCAGCTCACCAATCTTACGAGGGCCAGATACGCAGTATTTT.

The rearrangement joins TRBV2 to TRBJ1-5; TRBD1 might be the D (6 bases). V was pared by 3 bases and J by 4 bases, with 13 bases between. The CDR3 has 15 residues. Germline CDR1 is SNHLY and CDR2 is FYNNEI. The CDR3 is CASSDGTSPNQPQHF. CDR3 DNA: TGTGCCAGCAGTGACGGGACAAGCCCGAATCAGCCCCAGCATTTT. The full variable domain, rest sourced from reference TRBV2 and TRBJ1-5, is EPEVTQTPSHQVTQMGQEVILRCVPISNHLYFYWYRQILGQKVEFLVSFYNNEISEKSEIFDDQFSVERPDGSNFTLKIRSTKLEDSAMYFCASSDGTSPNQPQHFGDGTRLSIL.

This clone was seen a single time. This chain links TRBV5-5 with TRBJ1-1; D possibly corresponds to TRBD1 (6 bases). Germline CDR1 reads SGHKS; CDR2 reads YYEKEE (reference sequence). V was trimmed by 4 bases and J by 3 bases, leaving 16 bases between them. The CDR3 spans 15 residues. In DNA form, the CDR3 reads TGTGCCAGCAGCGCGCAGGGGACGGTCGACACTGAAGCTTTCTTT. Translated, it gives CASSAQGTVDTEAFF.

This clone came up once. The rearrangement uses TRBV29-1 and TRBJ2-3; 10 bases map to TRBD1. CDR3 length: 14 amino acids. Germline CDR1 SQVTM, CDR2 ANQGSEA. The DNA of the CDR3 is TGCGTCATCCGGGACAGGGGACTCACAGATACGCAGTATTTT. Encoded protein: CVIRDRGLTDTQYF.

V gene TRBV2 combines with J gene TRBJ2-2; tentative D call: TRBD1 (6 bases). CDR1 SNHLY and CDR2 FYNNEI come from the germline V gene. Trimming removed 2 bases from V and 5 bases from J, with 9 bases in between. The CDR3 spans 14 residues. The CDR3: CASSENRETGELFF. The CDR3 nucleotides are TGTGCCAGCAGTGAAAACAGGGAGACCGGGGAGCTGTTTTTT.

The V call is TRBV7-3, the J call TRBJ1-2, with D possibly matching TRBD1 (5 bases). The length of the CDR3 is 14 residues. The V end lost 5 bases, the J end lost 4 bases, and 14 bases lay between the germline ends. CDR1 and CDR2 (germline): SGHTA, FQGTGA. CDR3 sequence reads: CASSLYHGAYGYTF. In nucleotides, the CDR3 is TGTGCCAGCAGCCTATACCATGGGGCCTATGGCTACACCTTC.

This rearrangement joins TRBV30 to TRBJ2-1; the D gene is possibly TRBD2 (6 bases). The V end lost 3 bases, the J end lost 1 base, and 16 bases lay between the germline ends. The CDR3 length is 16 residues. CDR1 is GTSNPN, CDR2 SVGIG, per germline (reference sequence). CDR3 coding DNA: TGTGCCTGGAGGGTACTAGCCTCCTCTTCCTACAATGAGCAGTTCTTC. Its protein product is CAWRVLASSSYNEQFF.

Note on this clone: One junction end disagrees with the germline gene, perhaps due to a read error. This chain connects TRBV6-5 to TRBJ2-7; D unclear. The germline CDR1 and CDR2 sequences are MNHEY and SVGAGI. CDR3 length equals 16 residues. The DNA of the CDR3 is TGTGCCAGCAGCTACTCCGGGTCCACCCTGAACTACGAGCAGTACTTC. It yields the protein CASSYSGSTLNYEQYF.

The genes are TRBV5-1 and TRBJ2-1; 13 bases are a match to TRBD2. The trim removed 3 bases at V and 7 bases at J, leaving 13 bases unmatched. The CDR3 has 18 amino acids. Germline V gene sequence: CDR1 SGHRS, CDR2 YFSETQ. In nucleotides, the CDR3 is TGCGCCAGCAGCTCAACTAGCGGGAGGGCCTTCTGGGGTAATGAGCAGTTCTTC. Translating it yields CASSSTSGRAFWGNEQFF.

This clone appeared once. The rearrangement joins TRBV27 to TRBJ2-7; 10 nucleotides agree with TRBD2. In germline, CDR1 is MNHEY, CDR2 SMNVEV (reference sequence). The V gene end was trimmed by 1 base and the J gene end by 5 bases; junction bases not matched to a gene: 11. The CDR3 contains 17 residues. The CDR3 bases are TGTGCCAGCAGTTTATGGCCTGGAGCGGGGGGGCCCCACGAGCAGTACTTC. Its translation: CASSLWPGAGGPHEQYF.

The chain joins TRBV10-3 to TRBJ1-5; 8 nucleotides match TRBD1. V shed 11 bases, J shed 0 bases, and the junction held 9 bases outside the gene matches. The CDR3 covers 15 residues. Per germline, CDR1 ENHRY and CDR2 SYGVKD. The CDR3 reads CASRDRYDSNQPQHF. CDR3 nucleotide sequence: TGTGCCTCAAGGGACAGGTACGATAGCAATCAGCCCCAGCATTTT.

This clone has only a few counts. The chain couples TRBV6-6 to TRBJ1-5, with D possibly TRBD1 on 5 matching bases. Germline V CDR1 and CDR2: MNHNY, SVGAGI (reference sequence). Trimming pared 2 bases from V and 0 bases from J, leaving 8 bases between. The CDR3 runs 15 residues. The CDR3 DNA follows: TGTGCCAGCAGTTACGGGGCCTATAGCAATCAGCCCCAGCATTTT. It codes for CASSYGAYSNQPQHF.

The V and J genes are TRBV15 and TRBJ2-7; the D gene is possibly TRBD2 (6 bases). Germline V gene data show CDR1 as LNHNV and CDR2 as YYDKDF (reference sequence). Deletions cut 1 base from V and 1 base from J, with 11 bases between. CDR3 length: 15 amino acids. Written as DNA, the CDR3 is TGTGCCACCAGCAGAGGCCCGGGGAGGTCCTACGAGCAGTACTTC. It translates to CATSRGPGRSYEQYF.

CDR3 residues: CACFNLRNTEAFF. CDR3 coding DNA: TGTGCCTGTTTCAACCTCAGGAACACTGAAGCTTTCTTT. V and J are TRBV30 and TRBJ1-1; D is unresolved. There are 13 residues in the CDR3. Germline V gene lookup returns CDR1 GTSNPN and CDR2 SVGIG (reference sequence). V was pared by 6 bases and J by 1 base, with 12 bases between. The entire variable domain, with the rest obtained from reference TRBV30 and TRBJ1-1, is as follows: SQTIHQWPATLVQPVGSPLSLECTVEGTSNPNLYWYRQAAGRGLQLLFYSVGIGQISSEVPQNLSASRPQDRQFILSSKKLLLSDSGFYLCACFNLRNTEAFFGQGTRLTVV.

The rearrangement joins TRBV30 to TRBJ1-2; D is possibly TRBD1 (5 bases). Trimming cost V 2 bases and J 7 bases, with 17 bases left between them. Germline-derived CDR1 and CDR2 are GTSNPN and SVGIG (reference sequence). This CDR3 is 14 amino acids long. The CDR3 spells CAWSPRTGQGGYTF. The CDR3 DNA follows: TGTGCCTGGAGTCCCCGGACCGGGCAGGGTGGCTACACCTTC. The full variable domain, its missing parts supplied by reference TRBV30 and TRBJ1-2, is SQTIHQWPATLVQPVGSPLSLECTVEGTSNPNLYWYRQAAGRGLQLLFYSVGIGQISSEVPQNLSASRPQDRQFILSSKKLLLSDSGFYLCAWSPRTGQGGYTFGSGTRLTVV.

The chain has TRBV9 and TRBJ1-2, with 9 positions matching TRBD1. The CDR3 length is 15 residues. Germline V lookup: CDR1 SGDLS, CDR2 YYNGEE. Germline trimming cut 4 bases from V and 3 bases from J; bases unmatched to any gene: 7. The CDR3 protein is CASSSGTGLDYGYTF. In nucleotides, the CDR3 is TGTGCCAGCAGCTCCGGGACAGGGCTGGACTATGGCTACACCTTC.

The rearrangement links TRBV6-1 to TRBJ2-1, with 8 bases matching TRBD1. The junction had 8 bases not matched to a gene; V was cut back by 4 bases and J by 9 bases. The CDR3 extends over 14 amino acids. The germline CDR1 and CDR2 sequences are MNHNS and SASEGT. CDR3 coding DNA: TGTGCCAGCAGTGCCCGACAGGGGTTGGTTGAGCAGTTCTTC. Protein sequence: CASSARQGLVEQFF.

This chain links TRBV5-6 with TRBJ1-1, with a possible D match to TRBD1 (5 bases). The CDR3 is 19 residues long. The germline V gene has CDR1 SGHDT and CDR2 YYEEEE. With 4 bases removed from V and 2 bases from J, the gap between germline ends came to 27 bases. The CDR3 region is CASSLPQIDSSRGNTEAFF. CDR3 nucleotides: TGTGCCAGCAGCCTACCACAAATCGACTCATCAAGGGGTAACACTGAAGCTTTCTTT.

V gene TRBV10-1 combines with J gene TRBJ2-3, with TRBD2 identical over 7 bases. The J segment lost 2 bases and the V segment lost 8 bases, leaving 7 bases of the junction unmatched. Germline V gene data show CDR1 as WNHNN and CDR2 as SYGVQD (reference sequence). The CDR3 has 14 residues. The DNA of the CDR3 is TGCGCCAGCTCCCAGGCGGGGGACACAGATACGCAGTATTTT. Its protein product is CASSQAGDTDTQYF.

A single count supports this clone. This chain connects TRBV9 to TRBJ1-5; D is unresolved. The length of the CDR3 is 15 residues. Looked up from germline, CDR1 is SGDLS and CDR2 is YYNGEE. Trimming pared 2 bases from V and 4 bases from J, leaving 13 bases between. The CDR3 DNA is TGTGCCAGCAGCGTCGACACCCACCCGAATCAGCCCCAGCATTTT. Its protein is CASSVDTHPNQPQHF. Drawing the rest from reference TRBV9 and TRBJ1-5, the complete variable domain is DSGVTQTPKHLITATGQRVTLRCSPRSGDLSVYWYQQSLDQGLQFLIQYYNGEERAKGNILERFSAQQFPDLHSELNLSSLELGDSALYFCASSVDTHPNQPQHFGDGTRLSIL.

The gene calls are TRBV11-2 and TRBJ1-5; D is unclear. CDR1 is SGHAT and CDR2 is FQNNGV in the germline V gene. This CDR3 comprises 13 residues. With 0 bases removed from V and 7 bases from J, the gap between germline ends came to 7 bases. DNA of the CDR3: TGTGCCAGCAGCTTAGAATCGAGGCAGCCCCAGCATTTT. Translating it yields CASSLESRQPQHF.